The present T cell receptor (beta chain) was sequenced within a study of T cell responses to AZD1222 COVID-19 vaccine. Findings and limits, study-wide: Clonal diversity may have been underestimated in mostly white British donors.

Points on this clone: The target antigen is unknown.

The germline V and J ends were trimmed by 2 bases and 3 bases, with 17 bases remaining between them. Per the germline V gene, CDR1 is MNHNS and CDR2 is SASEGT. This CDR3 comprises 16 residues. Clones were sequenced by immunoSEQ multiplex PCR, and TCRdb holds only the in-frame ones, with some missing. The table records some 150,000 clones, about 90% of them present only once. The specimen comprised peripheral blood, sampled 28 days after the second AZD1222 dose. The chain joins TRBV6-1 to TRBJ2-7; D may be TRBD1 or TRBD2 (5 bases each). This receptor was taken from an adult who received the AZD1222 COVID-19 vaccine. CDR3 nucleotide sequence: TGTGCCAGCAGTGAAATCGGGCAGGGTGGGGGCTACGAGCAGTACTTC. Amino acid sequence: CASSEIGQGGGYEQYF.